The next 3 T cell receptor beta chains were all read from a single sample in a study of response to subunit inactivated influenza vaccine. TCRdb reprocessed the RT-PCR reads with MiXCR, giving one entry per CDR3 protein. The sample consists of 860,000 or so distinct CDR3 sequences, 20% to 25% of them appearing once. Specimen: PBMCs from blood, collected approximately 5 days after vaccination. These receptors were collected from a man aged 50-59 years who received an inactivated influenza vaccine.

For the CDR3, the DNA is TGCAGTGCTAGAGATCCTCGCAATCAGCCCCAGCATTTT. Translation gives CSARDPRNQPQHF. The chain employs TRBV20-1 and TRBJ1-5; no clear D gene. V lost 0 bases, J lost 2 bases, and 5 bases lay in between. Per the germline V gene, CDR1 is DFQATT and CDR2 is SNEGSKA (reference sequence). The CDR3 extends over 13 amino acids.

This clonotype was detected ten times or more. The chain combines TRBV29-1 with TRBJ2-7; possibly TRBD2 for D (5 bases). CDR3 length equals 13 residues. Trimming stripped 2 bases from V and 7 bases from J, with 15 bases between. CDR1 and CDR2 from the germline V gene are SQVTM and ANQGSEA. The CDR3 bases are TGCAGCGTTGAACGCGGGCCCTATCGTGAGCAGTACTTC. It is translated as CSVERGPYREQYF.

This clonotype was counted a few times. The chain recombines TRBV20-1 with TRBJ1-1, with unresolved D. The germline V gene encodes CDR1 DFQATT and CDR2 SNEGSKA (reference sequence). This CDR3 comprises 12 residues. V gave up 6 bases and J gave up 6 bases, with 14 bases separating them. The CDR3 loop is CSAPSGYAEAFF. The CDR3 DNA reads as TGCAGTGCGCCGTCGGGGTATGCTGAAGCTTTCTTT.